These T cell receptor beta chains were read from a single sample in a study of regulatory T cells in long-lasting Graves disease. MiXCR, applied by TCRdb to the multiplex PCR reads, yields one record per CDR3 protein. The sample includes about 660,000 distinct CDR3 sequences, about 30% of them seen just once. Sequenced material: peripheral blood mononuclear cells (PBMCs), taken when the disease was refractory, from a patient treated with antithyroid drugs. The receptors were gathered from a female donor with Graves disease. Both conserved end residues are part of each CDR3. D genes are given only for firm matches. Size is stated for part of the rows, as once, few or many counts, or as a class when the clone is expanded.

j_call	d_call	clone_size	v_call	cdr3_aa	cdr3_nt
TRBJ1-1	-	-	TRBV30	CAWSVLELMNTEAFF	TGTGCCTGGAGTGTACTCGAGCTCATGAACACTGAAGCTTTCTTT
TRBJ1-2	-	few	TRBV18	CASSPRADNYGYTF	TGTGCCAGCTCACCCCGGGCAGACAACTATGGCTACACCTTC
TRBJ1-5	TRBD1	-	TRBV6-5	CASSSTGTGLFYQPQHF	TGTGCCAGCAGTTCCACCGGGACAGGGCTTTTTTATCAGCCCCAGCATTTT
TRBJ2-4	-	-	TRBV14	CASSQVSGENPGAKNIQYF	TGTGCCAGCAGCCAAGTGTCCGGGGAGAACCCAGGGGCCAAAAACATTCAGTACTTC
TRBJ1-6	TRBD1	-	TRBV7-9	CASSSTGQAISPLHF	TGTGCCAGCAGCTCCACGGGACAGGCCATATCACCCCTCCACTTT
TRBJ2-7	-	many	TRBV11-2	CASSITYEQYF	TGTGCCAGCAGCATAACCTACGAGCAGTACTTC
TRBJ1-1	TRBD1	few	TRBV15	CATSRDVGDSEAFF	TGTGCCACCAGCAGAGATGTCGGGGACAGTGAAGCTTTCTTT
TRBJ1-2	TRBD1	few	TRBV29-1	CSARSTGVDYGYTF	TGCAGCGCACGTTCGACAGGGGTCGACTATGGCTACACCTTC
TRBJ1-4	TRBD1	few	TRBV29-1	CSVGRGQYNEKLFF	TGCAGCGTGGGAAGGGGACAGTATAATGAAAAACTGTTTTTT
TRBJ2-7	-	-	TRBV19	CASKDSEGLEQYF	TGTGCCAGTAAGGACTCCGAGGGGCTCGAGCAGTACTTC
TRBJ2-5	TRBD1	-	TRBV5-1	CASSLARDRSQETQYF	TGCGCCAGCAGCTTGGCCAGGGACAGAAGCCAAGAGACCCAGTACTTC
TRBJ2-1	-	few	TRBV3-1	CASSPHPSSYNEQFF	TGTGCCAGCAGCCCGCACCCTAGCTCCTACAATGAGCAGTTCTTC
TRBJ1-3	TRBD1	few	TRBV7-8	CASSLRQGLVGNTIYF	TGTGCCAGCAGCTTAAGACAGGGTTTAGTTGGAAACACCATATATTTT
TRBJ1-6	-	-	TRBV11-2	CASSLVGGYSYNSPLHF	TGTGCCAGCAGCTTAGTGGGGGGATACTCCTATAATTCACCCCTCCACTTT
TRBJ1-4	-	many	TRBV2	CASSSSEGRGWKLFF	TGTGCCAGCAGTTCATCTGAGGGGCGCGGTTGGAAACTGTTTTTT
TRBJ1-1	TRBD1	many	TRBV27	CASSTTGINQAFF	TGTGCCAGCAGTACGACAGGGATCAACCAAGCTTTCTTT
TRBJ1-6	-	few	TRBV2	CASSRESYNSPLHF	TGTGCCAGCAGCAGGGAGTCCTATAATTCACCCCTCCACTTT
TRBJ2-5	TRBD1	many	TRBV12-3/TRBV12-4	CASSLPRQGKETQYF	TGTGCCAGCAGTTTACCCAGACAGGGCAAAGAGACCCAGTACTTC